This TCR beta chain emerged from a study of chemoradiotherapy in HPV16-positive cancers. Trimming stripped 2 bases from V and 3 bases from J, with 20 bases between. Germline CDR1 SGDLS, CDR2 YYNGEE. The CDR3 extends over 17 amino acids. Assay used: immunoSEQ multiplex PCR; TCRdb lists only in-frame clones, some missing. In the table there are 30,000 to 40,000 clones, about 92% of which are singletons. This chain connects TRBV9 to TRBJ1-1; tentative D call: TRBD1 (5 bases). This TCR derives from a human donor with HPV-associated anogenital cancer. The sample here was blood, taken from a patient who underwent chemoradiotherapy. In DNA form, the CDR3 reads TGTGCCAGCAGCGTTGTCTCCTCCGGGGGAGTTTACACTGAAGCTTTCTTT. It yields the protein CASSVVSSGGVYTEAFF.